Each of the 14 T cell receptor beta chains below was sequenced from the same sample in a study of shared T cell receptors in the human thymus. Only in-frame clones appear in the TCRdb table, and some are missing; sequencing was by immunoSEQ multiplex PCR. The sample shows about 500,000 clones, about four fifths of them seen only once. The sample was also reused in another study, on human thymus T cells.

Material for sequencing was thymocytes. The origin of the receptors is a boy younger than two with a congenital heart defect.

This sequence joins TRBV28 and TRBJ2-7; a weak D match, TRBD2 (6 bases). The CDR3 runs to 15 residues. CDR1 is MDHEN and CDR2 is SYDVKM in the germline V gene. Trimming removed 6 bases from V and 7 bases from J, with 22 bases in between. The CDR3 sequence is CASRGRCPAGGEQYF. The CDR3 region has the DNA TGTGCCAGCAGGGGGAGGTGCCCCGCTGGAGGGGAGCAGTACTTC.

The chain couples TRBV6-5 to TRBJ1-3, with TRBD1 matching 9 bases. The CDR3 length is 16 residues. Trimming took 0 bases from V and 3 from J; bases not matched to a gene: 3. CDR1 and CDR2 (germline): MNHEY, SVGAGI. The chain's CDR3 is CASSYSNRGRGNTIYF. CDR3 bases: TGTGCCAGCAGTTACTCGAACAGGGGGCGTGGAAACACCATATATTTT.

The DNA of the CDR3 is TGTGCCAGTAGCCAAGAGAACTCTGGAAACACCATATATTTT. This codes for CASSQENSGNTIYF. This chain links TRBV19 with TRBJ1-3; no definite D call. The CDR3 length is 14 residues. CDR1 is LNHDA and CDR2 is SQIVND in the germline V gene (reference sequence). V lost 6 bases and J 0 bases, leaving 9 bases between the germline ends.

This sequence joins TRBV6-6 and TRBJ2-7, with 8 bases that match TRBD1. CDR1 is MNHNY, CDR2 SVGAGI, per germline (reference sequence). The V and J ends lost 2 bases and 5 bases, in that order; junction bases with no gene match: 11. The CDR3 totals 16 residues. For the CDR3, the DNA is TGTGCCAGCAGTTACGTGGCCGGCAGGGGGCCCAACGAGCAGTACTTC. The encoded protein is CASSYVAGRGPNEQYF.

The CDR3 sequence is CASSLDPRSRARGYTF. The CDR3, as DNA: TGTGCCAGCAGCTTAGATCCGAGGAGCAGGGCCCGTGGCTACACCTTC. The chain joins TRBV11-2 to TRBJ1-2; tentatively, D is TRBD1 (5 bases). Germline values: CDR1 SGHAT, CDR2 FQNNGV. With 0 bases removed from V and 7 bases from J, the gap between germline ends came to 18 bases. There are 16 residues in the CDR3.

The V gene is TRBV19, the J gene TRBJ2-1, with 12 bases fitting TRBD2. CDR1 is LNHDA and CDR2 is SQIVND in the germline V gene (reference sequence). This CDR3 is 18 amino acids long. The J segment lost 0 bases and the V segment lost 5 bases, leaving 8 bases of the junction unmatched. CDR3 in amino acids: CASSSPTSGRPSYNEQFF. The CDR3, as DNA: TGTGCCAGTAGTTCCCCGACTAGCGGGAGACCCTCCTACAATGAGCAGTTCTTC.

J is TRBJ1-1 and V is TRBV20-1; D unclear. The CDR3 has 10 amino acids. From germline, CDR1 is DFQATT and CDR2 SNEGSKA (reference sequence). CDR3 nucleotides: TGCAGCCCCCCCGGGACTGAAGCTTTCTTT. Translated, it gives CSPPGTEAFF.

The CDR3 DNA reads as TGCGCCAGCAGCTTGGGACAGGTGAACACTGAAGCTTTCTTT. Amino acid sequence: CASSLGQVNTEAFF. The chain uses TRBV5-1 and TRBJ1-1, with D possibly being TRBD1 (6 bases). CDR1 and CDR2 (germline): SGHRS, YFSETQ. CDR3 length: 14 residues. Trimming shortened V by 0 bases and J by 0 bases, and 6 bases separated the two germline ends.

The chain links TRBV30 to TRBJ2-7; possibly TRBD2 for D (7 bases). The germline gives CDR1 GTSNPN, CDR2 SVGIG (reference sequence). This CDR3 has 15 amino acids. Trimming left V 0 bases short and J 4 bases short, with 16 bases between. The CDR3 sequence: CAWSVPGGQQYEQYF. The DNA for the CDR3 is TGTGCCTGGAGTGTACCGGGGGGCCAGCAGTACGAGCAGTACTTC.

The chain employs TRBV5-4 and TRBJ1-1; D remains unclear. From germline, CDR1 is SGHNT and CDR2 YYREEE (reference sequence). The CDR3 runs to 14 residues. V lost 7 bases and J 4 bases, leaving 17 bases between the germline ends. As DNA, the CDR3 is TGTGCCAGCGGCCTGGGAGGGCCGGGCACTGAAGCTTTCTTT. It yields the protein CASGLGGPGTEAFF.

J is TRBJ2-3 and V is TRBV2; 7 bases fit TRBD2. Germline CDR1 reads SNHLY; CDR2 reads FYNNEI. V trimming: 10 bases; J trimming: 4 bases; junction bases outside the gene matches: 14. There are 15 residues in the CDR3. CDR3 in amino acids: CATPRRGGPADTQYF. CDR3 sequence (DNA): TGTGCCACCCCTCGGCGGGGAGGGCCCGCAGATACGCAGTATTTT.

CDR3 DNA: TGTGCCAGCAGTGATTGCGGCAGGGAGGACGAGCAGTACTTC. As protein: CASSDCGREDEQYF. The chain recombines TRBV25-1 with TRBJ2-7, with D possibly being TRBD2 (6 bases). Trimming took 3 bases from V and 5 from J, leaving 14 bases between them. Germline CDR1 is MGHDK and CDR2 is SYGVNS. There are 14 residues in the CDR3.

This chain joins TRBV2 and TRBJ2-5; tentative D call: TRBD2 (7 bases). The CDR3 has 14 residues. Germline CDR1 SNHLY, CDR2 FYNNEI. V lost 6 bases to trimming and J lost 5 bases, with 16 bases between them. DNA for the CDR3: TGTGCCAGCAGGGGACTAACAGGGCGGGAGACCCAGTACTTC. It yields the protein CASRGLTGRETQYF.

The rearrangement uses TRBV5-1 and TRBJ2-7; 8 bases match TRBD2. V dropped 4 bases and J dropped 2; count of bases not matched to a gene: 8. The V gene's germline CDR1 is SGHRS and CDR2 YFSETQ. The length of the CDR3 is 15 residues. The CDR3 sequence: CASSPRGSGTYEQYF. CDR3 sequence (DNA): TGCGCCAGCAGCCCCCGGGGTAGCGGGACCTACGAGCAGTACTTC.